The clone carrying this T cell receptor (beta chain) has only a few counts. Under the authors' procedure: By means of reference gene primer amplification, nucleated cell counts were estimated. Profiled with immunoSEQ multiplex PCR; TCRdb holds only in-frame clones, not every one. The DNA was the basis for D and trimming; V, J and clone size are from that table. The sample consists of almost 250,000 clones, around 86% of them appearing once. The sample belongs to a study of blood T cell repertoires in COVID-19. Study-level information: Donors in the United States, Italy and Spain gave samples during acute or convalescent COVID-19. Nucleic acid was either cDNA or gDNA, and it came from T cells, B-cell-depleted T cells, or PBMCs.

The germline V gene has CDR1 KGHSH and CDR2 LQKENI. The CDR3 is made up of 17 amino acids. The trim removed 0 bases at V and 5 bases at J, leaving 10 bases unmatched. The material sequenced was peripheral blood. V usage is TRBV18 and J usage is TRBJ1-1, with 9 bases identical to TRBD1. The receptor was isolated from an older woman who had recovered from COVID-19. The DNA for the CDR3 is TGTGCCAGCTCACCACCTGACAGGGGGATTATGAGGACTGAAGCTTTCTTT. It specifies CASSPPDRGIMRTEAFF.